The rows below give T cell receptor beta chains drawn from one sample of a study of T cells after yellow fever vaccination. Each CDR3 protein gets one entry after TCRdb re-called the 5' RACE reads with MiXCR. The sample has about 130,000 distinct CDR3 sequences; 8% to 10% are singletons. Sequenced here: CD8+ T cells sorted from PBMCs, sampled on the day of the yellow fever booster vaccination. The source is a man younger than 30 who received the YFV17D yellow fever vaccine. The CDR3 runs from the conserved cysteine through the conserved F or W. A D gene is named only where the DNA matches it firmly. Rows may omit the clone size; those that give it use once, few, many or a size class.

j_call d_call clone_size v_call cdr3_length cdr3_nt cdr3_aa
TRBJ1-3 NA few TRBV11-2 17 TGTGCCAGCAGCCCCTGGGTGGGATTGTTGTCTGCGAACACCATATATTTT CASSPWVGLLSANTIYF
TRBJ1-2 NA many TRBV5-5 16 TGTGCCAGCAGCTTGTCCGAGCCGCTGGGTAACTATGGCTACACCTTC CASSLSEPLGNYGYTF
TRBJ2-2 TRBD1 many TRBV10-3 13 TGTGCCGTCGGGACAGCGAACACCGGGGAGCTGTTTTTT CAVGTANTGELFF
TRBJ2-1 TRBD1 NA TRBV12-3/TRBV12-4 16 TGTGCCAGCAGTAGACAGGGCCTGAGCTCCTACAATGAGCAGTTCTTC CASSRQGLSSYNEQFF
TRBJ1-4 NA few TRBV7-9 15 TGTGCCAGCAGCTTAGGATCGATGGGGGATGAAAAACTGTTTTTT CASSLGSMGDEKLFF
TRBJ2-1 NA NA TRBV10-2 13 TGCGCCAGCAGTGAGTCTGGCGACAATGAGCAGTTCTTC CASSESGDNEQFF
TRBJ2-5 NA NA TRBV7-6 15 TGTGCCAGCAGCTTAGTAGTCGGGGGACAAGAGACCCAGTACTTC CASSLVVGGQETQYF
TRBJ2-2 TRBD1 few TRBV7-6 14 TGTGCCAGCAGCTTAACAGGGGAAACCGGGGAGCTGTTTTTT CASSLTGETGELFF
TRBJ1-5 NA NA TRBV7-6 16 TGTGCCAGCAGCCCCGAGGCGGGGTTACCAAATCAGCCCCAGCATTTT CASSPEAGLPNQPQHF
TRBJ1-1 NA NA TRBV6-5 13 TGTGCCAGCGAAGGGGCAGGGAACACTGAAGCTTTCTTT CASEGAGNTEAFF
TRBJ2-1 NA NA TRBV12-3/TRBV12-4 14 TGTGCCAGCAGCACGGACAGTACTAACAATGAGCAGTTCTTC CASSTDSTNNEQFF
TRBJ2-3 TRBD2 few TRBV9 20 TGTGCCAGCAGCGTAGCCCCGGGGGTCGGCCGAGCGGGGAGCACAGATACGCAGTATTTT CASSVAPGVGRAGSTDTQYF
TRBJ1-5 TRBD1 NA TRBV7-9 14 TGTGCCAGCAGCCAGGGGGGAGGGAGTCAGCCCCAGCATTTT CASSQGGGSQPQHF
TRBJ2-1 NA few TRBV29-1 14 TGCAGCGTTGAAGGGGCTAGCGCGTACAATGAGCAGTTCTTC CSVEGASAYNEQFF
TRBJ1-1 NA NA TRBV7-9 16 TGTGCCAGCAGCCTATCTGGGGGGGGAGTGAACACTGAAGCTTTCTTT CASSLSGGGVNTEAFF
TRBJ2-1 TRBD2 NA TRBV15 18 TGTGCCACCAGCGGCGGGACTAGCGGGGGGATCGACTACAATGAGCAGTTCTTC CATSGGTSGGIDYNEQFF
TRBJ2-5 TRBD2 NA TRBV14 14 TGTGCCAGCAGCCAAGAGGCGGGGGAAGAGACCCAGTACTTC CASSQEAGEETQYF
TRBJ2-3 NA NA TRBV7-9 14 TGTGCCAGCAGCCCGCGGAGGGAGACAGATACGCAGTATTTT CASSPRRETDTQYF
TRBJ2-1 TRBD2 NA TRBV13 16 TGTGCCAGCAGCTTAGGTTTGGGACTAGCCGGCAATGAGCAGTTCTTC CASSLGLGLAGNEQFF
TRBJ2-1 TRBD2 large TRBV7-2 15 TGTGCCAGCAGCTTAGGACTAGCGGGGGGCAATGAGCAGTTCTTC CASSLGLAGGNEQFF
TRBJ1-1 NA medium-sized TRBV29-1 14 TGCAGCGTTGAGATAGGGATGGAGAACACTGAAGCTTTCTTT CSVEIGMENTEAFF
TRBJ2-5 TRBD1 NA TRBV4-1 17 TGCGCCAGCAGCCAAGATACCCCAGGGGGCTCACAAGAGACCCAGTACTTC CASSQDTPGGSQETQYF
TRBJ2-1 NA many TRBV12-5 15 TGTGCTAGTGGTTTGATGGGGGGCTTATACAATGAGCAGTTCTTC CASGLMGGLYNEQFF
TRBJ1-1 NA few TRBV6-2/TRBV6-3 14 TGTGCCAGCAGTGGATTTGGGGCCCTCGGCATTGGTTTCTTT CASSGFGALGIGFF
TRBJ1-1 NA many TRBV4-3 16 TGCGCCAGCAGCCCACTCGAGGGGAAGGGGAACACTGAAGCTTTCTTT CASSPLEGKGNTEAFF
TRBJ1-6 TRBD1 NA TRBV28 14 TGTGCCAGCAGTTCGGGACAGCATAATTCACCCCTCCACTTT CASSSGQHNSPLHF